The 17 T cell receptor beta chains in this list originate from one sample, sequenced in a study of T cells after yellow fever vaccination (dated by TCRdb to between 2018 and 2020). Sample treatment or condition, as interpreted from the label and publication: live attenuated yellow fever vaccine strain. Receptor libraries were prepared by 5' RACE. The data were produced on an Illumina NovaSeq 6000. The raw public reads went through TCRdb reprocessing: fastp at Q25, MiXCR clone calling, in-frame beta chains kept. Every entry covers one CDR3 protein and lists the most common genes and DNA from its rows. Present in this sample are about 340,000 distinct CDR3 sequences, under 15% of which were seen just once. The top ten constitute approximately 3.3% of the sample. The sample consisted of CD4+ T cells sorted from PBMCs, taken 15 days after the yellow fever booster vaccination. The receptors come from a young man who received the YFV17D yellow fever vaccine.

This clonotype was detected a few times. V usage is TRBV9 and J usage is TRBJ1-3; unclear D gene. CDR3 length: 14 residues. Trimming shortened V by 0 bases and J by 2 bases, and 6 bases separated the two germline ends. Germline-derived CDR1 and CDR2 are SGDLS and YYNGEE. Here the CDR3 DNA reads TGTGCCAGCAGCGTAGGGAATCCTGGAAACACCATATATTTT. This gives the protein CASSVGNPGNTIYF.

This clonotype was counted a few times. The chain uses TRBV19 and TRBJ1-5; the D gene is possibly TRBD1 (6 bases). Germline V gene lookup returns CDR1 LNHDA and CDR2 SQIVND (reference sequence). The CDR3 loop spans 14 amino acids. V lost 5 bases to trimming and J lost 7 bases, with 15 bases between them. Here the CDR3 reads CASSRLQGRQPQHF. The CDR3 DNA follows: TGTGCCAGTAGTCGTTTACAGGGACGCCAGCCCCAGCATTTT.

The chain combines TRBV18 with TRBJ2-7; 8 bases match TRBD2. The CDR3 covers 14 residues. CDR1 KGHSH and CDR2 LQKENI come from the germline V gene. Unmatched junction bases numbered 5, after V lost 4 bases and J lost 3 bases. CDR3 residues: CASSRSGANYEQYF. DNA of the CDR3: TGTGCCAGCTCACGTAGCGGGGCAAACTACGAGCAGTACTTC.

There are many counts of this clonotype. The V and J genes are TRBV4-1 and TRBJ1-2; 8 nucleotides line up with TRBD1. Looked up from germline, CDR1 is MGHRA and CDR2 is YSYEKL. V gave up 0 bases and J gave up 5 bases; unmatched junction bases: 8. The CDR3 extends over 16 amino acids. CDR3 amino acids: CASSQDHVDRGYGYTF. The CDR3, as DNA: TGCGCCAGCAGCCAAGATCACGTTGACAGGGGATATGGCTACACCTTC.

J is TRBJ2-7 and V is TRBV18; D is perhaps TRBD1 (6 bases). Germline-derived CDR1 and CDR2 are KGHSH and LQKENI. With 3 bases removed from V and 7 bases from J, the gap between germline ends came to 16 bases. The CDR3 covers 14 residues. DNA for the CDR3: TGTGCCAGCTCACCGACAGGTCTAACGGGAGAGCAGTACGTC. Its translation: CASSPTGLTGEQYV.

Written as DNA, the CDR3 is TGTGCCAGTCAGACCTTACAGGGTGTGACTGAAGCTTTCTTT. Translated, it gives CASQTLQGVTEAFF. The chain couples TRBV19 to TRBJ1-1, with D possibly matching TRBD1 (6 bases). Per germline, CDR1 LNHDA and CDR2 SQIVND (reference sequence). The V end lost 8 bases, the J end lost 5 bases, and 18 bases lay between the germline ends. This CDR3 is built from 14 residues.

There are a few counts of this clonotype. The chain employs TRBV6-1 and TRBJ1-5; D call uncertain. The length of the CDR3 is 14 residues. Deletions cut 3 bases from V and 2 bases from J, with 8 bases between. The germline V gene has CDR1 MNHNS and CDR2 SASEGT. DNA of the CDR3: TGTGCCAGCAGTGAGGCTAGTGGCAATCAGCCCCAGCATTTT. It encodes CASSEASGNQPQHF.

The chain links TRBV29-1 to TRBJ1-2; D unresolved. The CDR3 covers 15 residues. Trimming shortened V by 2 bases and J by 8 bases, and 21 bases separated the two germline ends. CDR1 and CDR2 (germline): SQVTM, ANQGSEA. DNA for the CDR3: TGCAGCGTTGAACCCTTCGGCAGGAATTTGGGGGGCTACACCTTC. Protein sequence: CSVEPFGRNLGGYTF.

The chain is built from TRBV7-2 and TRBJ2-2; possible D gene TRBD1, 6 bases. The CDR3 runs 17 residues. V was trimmed by 1 base and J by 2 bases, leaving 14 bases between them. Germline V lookup: CDR1 SGHTA, CDR2 FQGNSA. The CDR3 DNA sequence: TGTGCCAGCAGCTTAGGGTCGTGGACAGTAAACACCGGGGAGCTGTTTTTT. It is translated as CASSLGSWTVNTGELFF.

This clonotype was seen more than once but under ten times. The chain links TRBV28 to TRBJ2-5; 11 nucleotides align to TRBD2. The ends lost 6 bases at V and 0 bases at J; junction bases unmatched: 9. Germline V gene sequence: CDR1 MDHEN, CDR2 SYDVKM. There are 17 residues in the CDR3. Here the CDR3 reads CASRSRASGGHQETQYF. The CDR3 nucleotides read TGTGCCAGCAGGTCCAGAGCTAGCGGGGGGCACCAAGAGACCCAGTACTTC.

The table lists this clonotype with a few counts. The J gene is TRBJ2-1, the V gene TRBV3-1, with no clear D. CDR3 length: 13 residues. The germline V gene encodes CDR1 LGHDT and CDR2 YNNKEL (reference sequence). The V and J ends lost 1 base and 9 bases respectively, with 10 bases between them. The CDR3 nucleotides read TGTGCCAGCAGCCAAGTATCGGGTCGTGAGCAGTTCTTC. Amino acid sequence: CASSQVSGREQFF.

The chain employs TRBV12-3 or TRBV12-4 and TRBJ1-1; D gene ambiguous. The CDR3 length is 15 residues. The V end was cut by 2 bases, the J end by 0 bases, with 10 bases between. This CDR3 is CASSLLAGMNTEAFF. CDR3 DNA sequence: TGTGCCAGCAGTTTATTGGCAGGAATGAACACTGAAGCTTTCTTT.

The chain recombines TRBV3-1 with TRBJ1-1; D call uncertain. Germline assignment: CDR1 LGHDT and CDR2 YNNKEL (reference sequence). V gave up 1 base and J gave up 3 bases, with 6 bases separating them. The CDR3 runs 13 residues. The CDR3 loop is CASSQVWYTEAFF. CDR3 nucleotides: TGTGCCAGCAGCCAAGTCTGGTACACTGAAGCTTTCTTT.

V is TRBV5-6 and J is TRBJ1-1; D is unclear. Germline CDR1 SGHDT, CDR2 YYEEEE. The CDR3 loop spans 14 amino acids. V was cut by 3 bases and J by 4 bases, with 13 bases left in between. The CDR3 DNA reads TGTGCCAGCAGCTACGGACTAATTCGCACTGAAGCTTTCTTT. This translates into CASSYGLIRTEAFF. The variable domain in full, with the rest retrieved from reference TRBV5-6 and TRBJ1-1, is DAGVTQSPTHLIKTRGQQVTLRCSPKSGHDTVSWYQQALGQGPQFIFQYYEEEERQRGNFPDRFSGHQFPNYSSELNVNALLLGDSALYLCASSYGLIRTEAFFGQGTRLTVV.

The genes are TRBV6-2 or TRBV6-3 and TRBJ2-3; TRBD1 matches at 9 bases. The CDR3 length is 18 residues. The germline V gene encodes CDR1 MNHEY and CDR2 SVGEGT. Trimming removed 6 bases from V and 2 bases from J; junction bases left unmatched: 15. CDR3 region: CASSPYQTGTGITDTQYF. The CDR3 DNA sequence: TGTGCCAGCAGCCCGTACCAAACCGGGACAGGGATCACAGATACGCAGTATTTT.

The gene calls are TRBV20-1 and TRBJ1-5; D is unresolved. This CDR3 is built from 12 residues. With 5 bases removed from V and 1 base from J, the gap between germline ends came to 6 bases. The germline V gene encodes CDR1 DFQATT and CDR2 SNEGSKA (reference sequence). DNA for the CDR3: TGCAGTGCTCAGAGAAGCAATCAGCCCCAGCATTTT. Protein sequence: CSAQRSNQPQHF.

This clonotype showed up just a few times. The CDR3 loop reads CAWSVLGSYGYTF. The CDR3 DNA reads TGTGCCTGGAGTGTACTGGGATCCTATGGCTACACCTTC. The gene calls are TRBV30 and TRBJ1-2, with D unclear. The germline gives CDR1 GTSNPN, CDR2 SVGIG (reference sequence). V lost 0 bases and J lost 4, with 9 bases in between. The CDR3 sequence is 13 residues long.